These T cell receptor beta chains were read from a single sample in a study of blood T cell repertoires in COVID-19. Only in-frame clones appear in the TCRdb table, and some are missing; sequencing was by immunoSEQ multiplex PCR. The repertoire holds over 110,000 clones, approximately 81% seen once, with approximately 8% in the top ten. Sequenced: peripheral blood. The receptors originated from a human donor in a cohort sampled during active COVID-19. CDR3s include the opening cysteine and the closing phenylalanine or tryptophan. D genes are given only for firm matches. The size of a clone is reported for some rows only, either as once, few or many, or as a class for expanded clones.

J gene | D gene | V gene | clone size | CDR3 DNA | CDR3 protein
TRBJ2-7 | TRBD2 | TRBV9 | few | TGTGCCAGCAGCGTTGGCCCGGGGGGCGAGCAGTACTTC | CASSVGPGGEQYF
TRBJ2-5 | TRBD2 | TRBV28 | . | TGTGCCAGCAGTTCTCTAGCGGGAGGGTGGCGGGAGACCCAGTACTTC | CASSSLAGGWRETQYF
TRBJ1-1 | TRBD1 | TRBV2 | . | TGTGCCAGACAAGGGGGCCCCAAAGCCGGAACTGAAGCTTTCTTT | CARQGGPKAGTEAFF
TRBJ2-7 | . | TRBV11-3 | . | TGTGCCAGCAGCTTGGCCAGCTCCTACGAGCAGTACTTC | CASSLASSYEQYF
TRBJ1-4 | . | TRBV2 | . | TGTGCCAGACCAGGGTTGGGAAGGGGAAAGAATGAAAAACTGTTTTTT | CARPGLGRGKNEKLFF
TRBJ2-7 | . | TRBV19 | . | TGTGCCAGTAGTATTCGGGGTGGGGTTGGAGCCCCCTACGAGCAGTACTTC | CASSIRGGVGAPYEQYF
TRBJ1-6 | . | TRBV27 | . | TGTGCCAGCAGTTTTGGACGGGGGGCACCCCTCCACTTT | CASSFGRGAPLHF
TRBJ1-2 | . | TRBV6-1 | . | TGTGCCAGCAGTGAAGTAGGATGGGACTTAAGGGGCGGCTACACCTTC | CASSEVGWDLRGGYTF
TRBJ2-1 | . | TRBV5-1 | . | TGCGCCAGCAGCGTGCAGGGGACCGGGGATGAGCAGTTCTTC | CASSVQGTGDEQFF
TRBJ1-4 | TRBD1 | TRBV28 | . | TGTGCCAGCAGTTTTTGGGAGACAGGGCGGAGGAATGAAAAACTGTTTTTT | CASSFWETGRRNEKLFF
TRBJ2-7 | TRBD1 | TRBV5-1 | . | TGCGCCAGCAGCTTGGCCGGGACAGGGTATTACGAGCAGTACTTC | CASSLAGTGYYEQYF
TRBJ2-7 | TRBD2 | TRBV3-1/TRBV3-2 | . | TGTGCCAGCAGCGCTAGCGGGAGTAGGGAGCAGTACTTC | CASSASGSREQYF
TRBJ2-7 | . | TRBV5-4 | . | TGTGCCAGCAGCTTAGCCCCTTCCGACTACGAGCAGTACTTC | CASSLAPSDYEQYF
TRBJ2-7 | . | TRBV2 | once | TGTGCCAGCAGTGAAGCGGCCGAGCAGTACTTC | CASSEAAEQYF
TRBJ2-5 | . | TRBV28 | . | TGTGCCAGCAGTTATTACGGGGGTCAAGAGACCCAGTACTTC | CASSYYGGQETQYF
TRBJ1-1 | . | TRBV25-1 | once | TGTGCCAGCAGTGAATTGGGAGGGTTTGGCACTGAAGCTTTCTTT | CASSELGGFGTEAFF
TRBJ2-3 | TRBD2 | TRBV7-2 | . | TGTGCCAGCAGAAAGCGGGAGCGTACAGATACGCAGTATTTT | CASRKRERTDTQYF
TRBJ2-7 | TRBD2 | TRBV7-9 | . | TGTGCCAGCAGCTTGTTACCGGGACTAGCGGGAGGATATGGGTACGAGCAGTACTTC | CASSLLPGLAGGYGYEQYF
TRBJ2-6 | TRBD2 | TRBV5-5 | . | TGTGCCGCGGCGGGAGGGCCAAGTGGGGCCAACGTCCTGACTTTC | CAAAGGPSGANVLTF
TRBJ1-1 | . | TRBV9 | . | TGTGCCAGCAGCGTTGGAGGGGCGGTCACTGAAGCTTTCTTT | CASSVGGAVTEAFF
TRBJ2-3 | TRBD2 | TRBV9 | . | TGTGCCAGCAGCCTGGCTGGCTGGTTTGCGGGAGCCGGGGTAGATACGCAGTATTTT | CASSLAGWFAGAGVDTQYF
TRBJ2-7 | . | TRBV7-2 | . | TGTGCCAGCAGATCAGACAACGAGCAGTACTTC | CASRSDNEQYF
TRBJ2-2 | . | TRBV29-1 | once | TGCAGCGTTGATTTCGGGTCAAACGCGAACACCGGGGAGCTGTTTTTT | CSVDFGSNANTGELFF
TRBJ1-2 | . | TRBV4-3 | once | TGCGCCAGCAGCCAAGCGGGGGTGATGAACTATGGCTACACCTTC | CASSQAGVMNYGYTF
TRBJ2-6 | TRBD1 | TRBV5-1 | once | TGCGCCAGCAGCCCCCACGGGGACAGCATCTCTGGGGCCAACGTCCTGACTTTC | CASSPHGDSISGANVLTF
TRBJ1-2 | . | TRBV7-2 | . | TGTGCCAGCAGCTTAGACCCGGGGGGGCTCCAAGATGGCTACACCTTC | CASSLDPGGLQDGYTF
TRBJ2-1 | TRBD2 | TRBV5-4 | . | TGTGCCAGCAGCTTGGGGGGGGCTAGCGGGAGTATCTATGAGCAGTTCTTC | CASSLGGASGSIYEQFF
TRBJ1-2 | . | TRBV6-5 | few | TGTGCCAGCAGTTACTCGATCTACCAAACTAACTATGGCTACACCTTC | CASSYSIYQTNYGYTF
TRBJ2-5 | . | TRBV18 | . | TGTGCCAGCTCACCACTCCAGGCTCAAGAGACCCAGTACTTC | CASSPLQAQETQYF
TRBJ1-1 | TRBD1 | TRBV4-3 | . | TGCGCCAGCAGCCCTGGGACAGGCCGCACTGAAGCTTTCTTT | CASSPGTGRTEAFF
TRBJ2-6 | . | TRBV28 | . | TGTGCCAGCAGTTTATCGGCAGGGTATGGGGCCAACGTCCTGACTTTC | CASSLSAGYGANVLTF
TRBJ2-7 | . | TRBV6-1 | . | TGTGCCAGCAGTGAAGCTGTCGGGCAGGGTGTCTACGAGCAGTACTTC | CASSEAVGQGVYEQYF
TRBJ1-1 | . | TRBV11-2 | . | TGTGCCAGCAGCTTAGAGGGTAGGGGAGCTTTCTTT | CASSLEGRGAFF
TRBJ1-5 | TRBD1 | TRBV6-2/TRBV6-3 | . | TGTGCCAGCAGTAGGACAGGGGGGCTTAGCAATCAGCCCCAGCATTTT | CASSRTGGLSNQPQHF
TRBJ1-2 | TRBD1 | TRBV20-1 | . | TGCAGTGCTAGTACAGGGGGCGCCCCCCATGGCTACACCTTC | CSASTGGAPHGYTF
TRBJ1-2 | TRBD1 | TRBV28 | . | TGTGCCAGCAAAACGTCAGGGGGCGTTTCTTCTAACTATGGCTACACCTTC | CASKTSGGVSSNYGYTF
TRBJ1-5 | TRBD1 | TRBV2 | . | TGTGCCAGCGTTAGACAGGGCGGGAATCAGCCCCAGCATTTT | CASVRQGGNQPQHF
TRBJ1-1 | . | TRBV7-8 | few | TGTGCCAGCAGCTTAGTCGCAGGGAACACTGAAGCTTTCTTT | CASSLVAGNTEAFF
TRBJ1-1 | TRBD1 | TRBV4-3 | few | TGCGCCAGCAGGGGACAGTTTAGCACTGAAGCTTTCTTT | CASRGQFSTEAFF
TRBJ2-1 | . | TRBV9 | . | TGTGCCAGCAGCGTAGGCGACGGAGCGATTGACAATGAGCAGTTCTTC | CASSVGDGAIDNEQFF
TRBJ2-7 | . | TRBV27 | many | TGTGCCAGCAGTTTAGGCAGGGGAGCTCAGTACTTC | CASSLGRGAQYF
TRBJ2-7 | . | TRBV7-9 | . | TGTGCCAGCAGCCCTACCCGGGACTACGAGCAGTACTTC | CASSPTRDYEQYF
TRBJ2-4 | TRBD2 | TRBV28 | . | TGTGCCAGCAGTTCGCGGGGGACTCTAGCCAAAAACATTCAGTACTTC | CASSSRGTLAKNIQYF
TRBJ2-3 | . | TRBV6-1 | . | TGTGCCAGCAGTGAATCGCGGAGCCCTAGCACAGATACGCAGTATTTT | CASSESRSPSTDTQYF
TRBJ1-3 | . | TRBV2 | . | TGTGCCAGCAGTGCCGTGACAGGTTATGGAAACACCATATATTTT | CASSAVTGYGNTIYF
TRBJ2-7 | . | TRBV7-6 | . | TGTGCCAGCAGCCCCCGGGACACCCCCTACGAGCAGTACTTC | CASSPRDTPYEQYF
TRBJ2-7 | TRBD2 | TRBV29-1 | . | TGCAGCGTTGGCCAGGGAGGGGTCTACGAGCAGTACTTC | CSVGQGGVYEQYF
TRBJ2-7 | TRBD1 | TRBV5-1 | . | TGCGCCAGCATGAGAGGACAGGGATCCTACGAGCAGTACTTC | CASMRGQGSYEQYF
TRBJ2-2 | . | TRBV6-2/TRBV6-3 | . | TGTGCCAGCAGTCCCCACGTGCCTAGCGAGAACACCGGGGAGCTGTTTTTT | CASSPHVPSENTGELFF
TRBJ2-7 | . | TRBV19 | . | TGTGCCAGTAGTATGGCCAGTACCTCCTACGAGCAGTACTTC | CASSMASTSYEQYF
TRBJ1-3 | TRBD1 | TRBV18 | . | TGTGCCAGCTCACCCCCCGACAGGGTTTCTGGAAACACCATATATTTT | CASSPPDRVSGNTIYF
TRBJ2-5 | TRBD2 | TRBV7-9 | . | TGTGCCAGCACCGTCGGGGGGGGAGGGCAAGAGACCCAGTACTTC | CASTVGGGGQETQYF
TRBJ2-4 | . | TRBV2 | few | TGTGCCAGCAGAACACAAAGGGGGGGGATTCAGTACTTC | CASRTQRGGIQYF
TRBJ1-1 | . | TRBV20-1 | . | TGCAGTGCTTCGGGGGGCGGTGAAGCTTTCTTT | CSASGGGEAFF
TRBJ1-3 | TRBD1 | TRBV5-1 | . | TGCGCCAGCAGCGCGACCGGGACAGGGGGAAACACCATATATTTT | CASSATGTGGNTIYF
TRBJ2-7 | TRBD2 | TRBV5-6 | . | TGTGCCAGCAGCTTTTTGCGGGAGATCTCCTACGAGCAGTACTTC | CASSFLREISYEQYF
TRBJ1-5 | TRBD1 | TRBV2 | . | TGTGCCAGCGCTGGACAGGTGGAGGATCAGCCCCAGCATTTT | CASAGQVEDQPQHF
TRBJ1-4 | . | TRBV19 | . | TGTGCCAGTAGTATACGTAATGAAAAACTGTTTTTT | CASSIRNEKLFF
TRBJ2-6 | TRBD1 | TRBV9 | once | TGTGCCAGCGGGACCCAGACAGGGGTCCGTCCTGGGGCCAACGTCCTGACTTTC | CASGTQTGVRPGANVLTF
TRBJ1-4 | . | TRBV15 | . | TGTGCCACCAGCAGTCAGGGCGGTGAAAAACTGTTTTTT | CATSSQGGEKLFF